This T cell receptor (beta chain) comes out of a study of T cell responses to AZD1222 COVID-19 vaccine. Generated by immunoSEQ multiplex PCR, the TCRdb table keeps only in-frame clones and is missing some. This table has roughly 70,000 clones, 83% appearing once. This clone was picked up one time. Trimming removed 1 base at V and 4 bases at J, with 19 bases between. CDR1 and CDR2 (germline): LNHDA, SQIVND (reference sequence). The CDR3 is 17 residues long. Specimen: peripheral blood, collected 28 days after the second AZD1222 dose. This sequence joins TRBV19 and TRBJ1-1, with D hard to call. This TCR was sampled from an adult who received the AZD1222 COVID-19 vaccine. CDR3 nucleotides: TGTGCCAGTAGTATAGGCCGACCAAGGGCTGAGGGCACTGAAGCTTTCTTT. Protein product: CASSIGRPRAEGTEAFF.